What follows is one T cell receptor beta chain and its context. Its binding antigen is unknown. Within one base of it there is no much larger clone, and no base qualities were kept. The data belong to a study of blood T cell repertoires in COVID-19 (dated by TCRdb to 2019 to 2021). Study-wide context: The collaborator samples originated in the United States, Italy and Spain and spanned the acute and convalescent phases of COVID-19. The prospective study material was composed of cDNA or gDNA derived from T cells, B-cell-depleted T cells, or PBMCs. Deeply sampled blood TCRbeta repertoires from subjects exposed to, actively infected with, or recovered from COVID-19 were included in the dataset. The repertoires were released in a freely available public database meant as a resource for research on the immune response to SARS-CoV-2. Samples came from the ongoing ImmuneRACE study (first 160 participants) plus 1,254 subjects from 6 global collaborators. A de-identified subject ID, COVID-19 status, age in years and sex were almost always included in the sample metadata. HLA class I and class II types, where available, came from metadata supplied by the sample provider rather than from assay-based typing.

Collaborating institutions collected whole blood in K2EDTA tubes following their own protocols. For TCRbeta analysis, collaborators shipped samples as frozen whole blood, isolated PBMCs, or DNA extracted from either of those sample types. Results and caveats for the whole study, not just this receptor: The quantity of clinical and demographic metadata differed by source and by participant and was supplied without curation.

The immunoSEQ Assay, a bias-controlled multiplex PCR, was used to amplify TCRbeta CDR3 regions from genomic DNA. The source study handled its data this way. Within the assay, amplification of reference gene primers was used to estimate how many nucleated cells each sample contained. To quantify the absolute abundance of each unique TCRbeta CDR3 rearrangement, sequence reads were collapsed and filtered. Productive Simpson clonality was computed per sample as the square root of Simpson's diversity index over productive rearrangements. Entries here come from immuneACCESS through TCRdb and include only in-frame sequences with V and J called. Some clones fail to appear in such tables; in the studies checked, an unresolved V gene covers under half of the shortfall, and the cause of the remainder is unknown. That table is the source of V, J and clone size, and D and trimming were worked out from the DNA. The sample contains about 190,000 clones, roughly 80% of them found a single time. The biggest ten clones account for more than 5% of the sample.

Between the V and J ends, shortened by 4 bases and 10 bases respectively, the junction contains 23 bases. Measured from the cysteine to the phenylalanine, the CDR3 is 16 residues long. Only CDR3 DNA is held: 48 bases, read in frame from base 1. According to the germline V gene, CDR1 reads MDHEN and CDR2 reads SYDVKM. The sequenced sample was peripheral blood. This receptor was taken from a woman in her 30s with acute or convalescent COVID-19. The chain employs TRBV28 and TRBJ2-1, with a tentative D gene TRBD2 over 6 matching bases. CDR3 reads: CASSSTSPSSGWEQFF. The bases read TGTGCCAGCAGTTCAACTAGCCCCTCGTCCGGTTGGGAGCAGTTCTTC.